Listed below are T cell receptor beta chains from one sample, sequenced in a study of blood T cells in healthy people across ages. From the 5' RACE reads, TCRdb called clonotypes with MiXCR, one entry per CDR3 protein. Among under 1,100,000 distinct CDR3 sequences listed, about 23% were seen once. These data also featured in a second study, about T cells of mothers and their children.

The sample consisted of blood. The receptor set was obtained from a girl aged 2 to 10 in good health. Both conserved end residues are part of each CDR3. The D gene is left open where the match is weak. Clone size, where shown, is once, few, many, or a class for clones that have expanded.

V,size,D,J,CDR3,DNA
TRBV20-1,NA,NA,TRBJ1-2,CSARDGRTAEGYTF,TGCAGTGCTAGAGATGGTAGGACAGCCGAGGGCTACACCTTC
TRBV15,few,NA,TRBJ1-2,CATSRGDNPGGYTF,TGTGCCACCAGCAGAGGAGACAACCCGGGGGGCTACACCTTC
TRBV7-3,NA,NA,TRBJ1-1,CASSLTWWGFAEAFF,TGTGCCAGCAGCTTAACATGGTGGGGATTTGCTGAAGCTTTCTTT
TRBV5-5,few,NA,TRBJ2-1,CASSLVASRALYNEQFF,TGTGCCAGCAGCTTGGTGGCTAGTCGGGCACTCTACAATGAGCAGTTCTTC
TRBV29-1,NA,NA,TRBJ2-2,CSVAFSVRQGEDTGELFF,TGCAGCGTTGCTTTCTCGGTTCGGCAGGGCGAGGACACCGGGGAGCTGTTTTTT
TRBV21-1,NA,NA,TRBJ1-1,CASSKARAGGCTEAFF,TGTGCCAGCAGCAAAGCGCGAGCAGGGGGCTGCACTGAAGCTTTCTTT
TRBV12-3/TRBV12-4,NA,TRBD1,TRBJ1-1,CASRRQGREAFF,TGTGCCAGCAGGCGACAGGGTAGGGAAGCTTTCTTT
TRBV7-9,few,TRBD2,TRBJ2-7,CASSAPTSGAGEQYF,TGTGCCAGCAGCGCCCCGACTAGCGGGGCGGGCGAGCAGTACTTC
TRBV12-3/TRBV12-4,few,NA,TRBJ2-2,CASSPRGSVTGELFF,TGTGCCAGCAGTCCACGAGGGAGCGTCACCGGGGAGCTGTTTTTT
TRBV20-1,NA,TRBD2,TRBJ2-3,CSARASGGTLAQYF,TGCAGTGCTAGGGCTAGCGGGGGAACTTTGGCGCAGTATTTT
TRBV7-3,few,TRBD1,TRBJ2-5,CASSPGTGTGGETQYF,TGTGCCAGCAGCCCAGGAACTGGGACAGGTGGAGAGACCCAGTACTTC
TRBV3-1,once,TRBD2,TRBJ2-7,CASSQSSGMAYEQYF,TGTGCCAGCAGCCAATCTAGCGGGATGGCCTACGAGCAGTACTTC
TRBV5-1,NA,NA,TRBJ2-2,CASSSLGGELFF,TGCGCCAGCAGCTCACTAGGAGGGGAGCTGTTTTTT
TRBV28,NA,TRBD2,TRBJ2-1,CASSFPLRLAGGPNNEQFF,TGTGCCAGCAGTTTTCCCCTCCGGCTAGCGGGGGGGCCTAACAATGAGCAGTTCTTC
TRBV29-1,NA,TRBD2,TRBJ2-1,CSARIGGNEQFF,TGCAGCGCCCGAATCGGGGGGAATGAGCAGTTCTTC
TRBV11-2,NA,NA,TRBJ1-1,CASSLDKRNDPCTLNTEAFF,TGTGCCAGCAGCTTAGATAAAAGAAATGATCCGTGTACCTTGAACACTGAAGCTTTCTTT
TRBV29-1,few,NA,TRBJ2-7,CSVEDGGLGGKYEQYF,TGCAGCGTTGAAGATGGTGGGCTAGGCGGGAAATACGAGCAGTACTTC
TRBV11-2,NA,TRBD1,TRBJ1-3,CASSLTGATNTIYF,TGTGCCAGCAGCTTGACAGGGGCCACGAACACCATATATTTT
TRBV20-1,few,NA,TRBJ2-5,CSARDLPRGLSEEQYF,TGCAGTGCTAGAGATCTCCCTCGCGGTCTCTCCGAGGAGCAGTACTTC
TRBV7-2,NA,TRBD1,TRBJ1-2,CASSAEGQGAGYTF,TGTGCCAGCAGCGCCGAGGGACAGGGGGCCGGCTACACCTTC
TRBV15,NA,NA,TRBJ1-5,CATSRDGGQWNQPQHF,TGTGCCACCAGCAGAGATGGCGGACAGTGGAATCAGCCCCAGCATTTT
TRBV9,few,NA,TRBJ2-1,CASSSFSGLHNEQFF,TGTGCCAGCAGCTCCTTTTCGGGACTCCACAATGAGCAGTTCTTC
TRBV9,NA,TRBD2,TRBJ2-1,CASSRRLAGGHNEQFF,TGTGCCAGCAGCCGAAGACTAGCGGGAGGCCACAATGAGCAGTTCTTC
TRBV28,few,NA,TRBJ1-1,CASSLDTGKAFF,TGTGCCAGCAGTTTAGACACGGGAAAAGCTTTCTTT
TRBV29-1,NA,NA,TRBJ2-3,CSVGRSGTDTQYF,TGCAGCGTTGGGAGGTCAGGGACAGATACGCAGTATTTT
TRBV3-1,NA,TRBD1,TRBJ2-3,CASSQQPGQGADTQYF,TGTGCCAGCAGCCAACAACCGGGACAGGGCGCAGATACGCAGTATTTT
TRBV12-3/TRBV12-4,few,TRBD1,TRBJ1-4,CASSYGTAEKLFF,TGTGCCAGCAGTTATGGGACAGCGGAAAAACTGTTTTTT
TRBV2,NA,NA,TRBJ2-3,CASKDSTKGFTQYF,TGTGCCAGCAAAGACTCCACGAAGGGATTTACGCAGTATTTT
TRBV3-1,few,TRBD2,TRBJ2-7,CASSLRTSRSYTYEQYF,TGTGCCAGCAGCCTACGGACTAGCAGGTCTTACACCTACGAGCAGTACTTC
TRBV5-1,NA,TRBD2,TRBJ2-1,CASAQTSGRVNEQFF,TGCGCCAGCGCCCAAACTAGCGGGAGGGTTAATGAGCAGTTCTTC
TRBV4-1,few,NA,TRBJ1-1,CASSQAPGPMNTEAFF,TGCGCCAGCAGCCAAGCCCCGGGACCGATGAACACTGAAGCTTTCTTT
TRBV29-1,NA,NA,TRBJ1-4,CSVETGSDEKLFF,TGCAGCGTTGAAACAGGGAGCGATGAAAAACTGTTTTTT
TRBV7-9,NA,NA,TRBJ2-7,CASSLTPDYEQYF,TGTGCCAGCAGCTTGACACCGGACTACGAGCAGTACTTC
TRBV12-3/TRBV12-4,NA,TRBD2,TRBJ2-1,CASSLTFPGLAGYNEQFF,TGTGCCAGCAGTTTAACATTTCCGGGACTAGCGGGCTACAATGAGCAGTTCTTC
TRBV12-3/TRBV12-4,few,NA,TRBJ1-2,CATDTGKRGYGYTF,TGTGCCACCGATACAGGGAAGAGGGGCTATGGCTACACCTTC
TRBV2,NA,NA,TRBJ2-7,CASVEYSYEQYF,TGTGCCAGTGTAGAGTACTCCTACGAGCAGTACTTC
TRBV7-2,NA,NA,TRBJ1-3,CASSPGTARNTIYF,TGTGCCAGCAGCCCCGGGACGGCCCGAAACACCATATATTTT
TRBV5-1,NA,NA,TRBJ2-2,CASSLARDRAELFF,TGCGCCAGCAGCTTGGCCAGAGATAGGGCGGAGCTGTTTTTT
TRBV7-9,few,NA,TRBJ1-1,CASSLGGRGNTEAFF,TGTGCCAGCAGCTTAGGGGGGAGGGGAAACACTGAAGCTTTCTTT
TRBV18,NA,TRBD1,TRBJ2-5,CASSRGTGRQETQYF,TGTGCCAGCTCAAGAGGGACAGGTCGGCAAGAGACCCAGTACTTC
TRBV5-1,few,NA,TRBJ2-2,CASSSGPSRAGELFF,TGCGCCAGCAGCTCGGGACCGTCTAGAGCCGGGGAGCTGTTTTTT